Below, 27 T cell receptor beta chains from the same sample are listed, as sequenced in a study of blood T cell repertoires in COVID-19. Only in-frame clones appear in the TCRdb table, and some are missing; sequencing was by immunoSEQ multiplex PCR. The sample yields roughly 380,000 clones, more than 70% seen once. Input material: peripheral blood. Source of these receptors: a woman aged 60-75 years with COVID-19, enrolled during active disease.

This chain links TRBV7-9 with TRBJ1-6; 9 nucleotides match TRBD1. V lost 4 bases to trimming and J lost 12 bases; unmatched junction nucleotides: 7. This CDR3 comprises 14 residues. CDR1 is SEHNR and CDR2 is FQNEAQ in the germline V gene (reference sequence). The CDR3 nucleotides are TGTGCCAGCAGCTCGGGACAGGGCTTGTTACCCCTCCACTTT. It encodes CASSSGQGLLPLHF.

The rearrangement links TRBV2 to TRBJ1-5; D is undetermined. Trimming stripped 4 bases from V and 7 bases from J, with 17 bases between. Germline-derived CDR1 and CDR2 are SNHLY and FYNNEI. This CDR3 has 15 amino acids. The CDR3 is CASSAEGMWNQPQHF. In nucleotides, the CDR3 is TGTGCCAGCAGTGCAGAGGGAATGTGGAACCAGCCCCAGCATTTT.

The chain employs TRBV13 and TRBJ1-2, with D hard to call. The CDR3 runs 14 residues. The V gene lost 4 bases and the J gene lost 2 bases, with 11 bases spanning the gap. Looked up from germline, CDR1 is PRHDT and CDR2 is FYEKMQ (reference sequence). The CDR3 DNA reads TGTGCCAGCAGCTCCATCCGGAGGAACTATGGCTACACCTTC. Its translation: CASSSIRRNYGYTF.

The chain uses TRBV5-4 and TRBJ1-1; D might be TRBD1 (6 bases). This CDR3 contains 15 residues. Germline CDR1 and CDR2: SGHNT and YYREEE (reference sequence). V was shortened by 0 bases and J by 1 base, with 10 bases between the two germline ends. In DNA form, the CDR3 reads TGTGCCAGCAGCTTGGCCAGGGGCCCGAACACTGAAGCTTTCTTT. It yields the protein CASSLARGPNTEAFF.

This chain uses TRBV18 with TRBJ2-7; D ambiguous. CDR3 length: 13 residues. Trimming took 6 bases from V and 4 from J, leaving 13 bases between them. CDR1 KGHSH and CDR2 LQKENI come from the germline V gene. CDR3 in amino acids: CASSYSSGYEQYF. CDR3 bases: TGTGCCAGCTCGTATTCCTCAGGATACGAGCAGTACTTC.

As DNA, the CDR3 is TGTGCCAGCAGTAGCACAGGGAAGGTAAAATCACCCCTCCACTTT. Its translation: CASSSTGKVKSPLHF. This rearrangement joins TRBV6-5 to TRBJ1-6, with D perhaps TRBD1 (6 bases). There are 15 residues in the CDR3. V gave up 5 bases and J gave up 10 bases, with 18 bases separating them. CDR1 MNHEY and CDR2 SVGAGI come from the germline V gene.

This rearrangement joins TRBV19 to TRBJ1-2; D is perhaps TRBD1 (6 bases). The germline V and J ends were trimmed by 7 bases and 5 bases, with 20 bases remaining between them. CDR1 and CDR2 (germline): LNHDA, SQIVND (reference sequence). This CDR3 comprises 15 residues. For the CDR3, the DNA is TGTGCCAGTATTCCAAGTGCCGACAGGATATATGGCTACACCTTC. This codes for CASIPSADRIYGYTF. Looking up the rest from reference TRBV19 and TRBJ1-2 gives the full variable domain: DGGITQSPKYLFRKEGQNVTLSCEQNLNHDAMYWYRQDPGQGLRLIYYSQIVNDFQKGDIAEGYSVSREKKESFPLTVTSAQKNPTAFYLCASIPSADRIYGYTFGSGTRLTVV.

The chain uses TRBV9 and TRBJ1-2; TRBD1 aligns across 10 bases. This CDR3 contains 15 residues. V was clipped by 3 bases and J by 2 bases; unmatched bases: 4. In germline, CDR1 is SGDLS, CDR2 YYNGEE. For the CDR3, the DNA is TGTGCCAGCAGCGGGAGGACAGGGGGAAACTATGGCTACACCTTC. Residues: CASSGRTGGNYGYTF.

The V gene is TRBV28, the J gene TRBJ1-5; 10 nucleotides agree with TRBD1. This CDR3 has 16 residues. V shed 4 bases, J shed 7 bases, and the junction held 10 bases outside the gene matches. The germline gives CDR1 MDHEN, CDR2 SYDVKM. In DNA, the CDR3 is TGTGCCAGCAGTTCGCCCAGGACAGGGGGTGGCCAGCCCCAGCATTTT. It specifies CASSSPRTGGGQPQHF.

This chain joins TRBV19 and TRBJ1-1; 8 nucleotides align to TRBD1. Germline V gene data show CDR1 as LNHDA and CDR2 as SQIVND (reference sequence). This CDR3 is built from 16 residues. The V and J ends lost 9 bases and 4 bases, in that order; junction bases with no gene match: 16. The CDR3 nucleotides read TGTGCCAGCCATCCCGGACAGGGTAGAAGCGGCACTGAAGCTTTCTTT. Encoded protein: CASHPGQGRSGTEAFF.

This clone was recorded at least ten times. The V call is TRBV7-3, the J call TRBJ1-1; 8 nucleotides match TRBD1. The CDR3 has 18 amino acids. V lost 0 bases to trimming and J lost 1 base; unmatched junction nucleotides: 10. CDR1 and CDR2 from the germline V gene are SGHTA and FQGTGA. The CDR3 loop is CASSLTGRAGGENTEAFF. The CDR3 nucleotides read TGTGCCAGCAGCTTAACGGGTAGGGCAGGGGGCGAGAACACTGAAGCTTTCTTT.

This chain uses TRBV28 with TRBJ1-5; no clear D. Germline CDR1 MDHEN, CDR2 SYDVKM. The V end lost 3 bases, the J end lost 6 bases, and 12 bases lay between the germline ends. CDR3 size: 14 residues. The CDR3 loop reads CASSFGPGLQPQHF. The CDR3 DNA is TGTGCCAGCAGTTTCGGTCCCGGACTTCAGCCCCAGCATTTT. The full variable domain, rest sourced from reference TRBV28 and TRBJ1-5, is DVKVTQSSRYLVKRTGEKVFLECVQDMDHENMFWYRQDPGLGLRLIYFSYDVKMKEKGDIPEGYSVSREKKERFSLILESASTNQTSMYLCASSFGPGLQPQHFGDGTRLSIL.

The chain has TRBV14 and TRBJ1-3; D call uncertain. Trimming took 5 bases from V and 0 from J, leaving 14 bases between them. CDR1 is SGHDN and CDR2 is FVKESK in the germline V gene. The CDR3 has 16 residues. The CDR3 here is CASSNPTGSSGNTIYF. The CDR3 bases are TGTGCCAGCAGCAACCCGACTGGCAGCTCTGGAAACACCATATATTTT.

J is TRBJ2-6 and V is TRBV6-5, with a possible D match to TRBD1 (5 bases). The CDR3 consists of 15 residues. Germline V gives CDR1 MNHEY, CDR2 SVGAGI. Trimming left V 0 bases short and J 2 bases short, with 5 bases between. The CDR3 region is CASSYSGPGANVLTF. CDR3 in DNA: TGTGCCAGCAGTTACTCGGGGCCTGGGGCCAACGTCCTGACTTTC.

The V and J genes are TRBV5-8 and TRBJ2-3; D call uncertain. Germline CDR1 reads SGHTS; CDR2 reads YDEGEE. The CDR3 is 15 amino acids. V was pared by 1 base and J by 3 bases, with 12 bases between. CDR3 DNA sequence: TGTGCCAGCAGCTTGTCGCCCGGGTCGACAGATACGCAGTATTTT. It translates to CASSLSPGSTDTQYF.

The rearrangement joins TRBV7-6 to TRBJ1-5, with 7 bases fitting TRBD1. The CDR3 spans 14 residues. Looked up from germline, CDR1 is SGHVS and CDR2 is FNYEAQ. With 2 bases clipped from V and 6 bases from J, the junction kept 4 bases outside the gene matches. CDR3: CASSLNRGGQPQHF. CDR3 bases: TGTGCCAGCAGCTTAAACAGGGGAGGTCAGCCCCAGCATTTT.

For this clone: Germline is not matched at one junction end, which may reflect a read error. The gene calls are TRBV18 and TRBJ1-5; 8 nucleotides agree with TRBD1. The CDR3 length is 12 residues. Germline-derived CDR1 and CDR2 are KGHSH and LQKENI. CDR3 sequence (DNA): TGTGCCAGCTCACCACCAGGGACAGGCCTCTATTTT. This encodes CASSPPGTGLYF.

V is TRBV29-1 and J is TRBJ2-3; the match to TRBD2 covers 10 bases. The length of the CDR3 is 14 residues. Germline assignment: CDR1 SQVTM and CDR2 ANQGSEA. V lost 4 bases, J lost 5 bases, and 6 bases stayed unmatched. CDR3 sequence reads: CSVGLAGAGDTQYF. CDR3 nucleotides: TGCAGCGTTGGCCTAGCGGGGGCCGGAGATACGCAGTATTTT.

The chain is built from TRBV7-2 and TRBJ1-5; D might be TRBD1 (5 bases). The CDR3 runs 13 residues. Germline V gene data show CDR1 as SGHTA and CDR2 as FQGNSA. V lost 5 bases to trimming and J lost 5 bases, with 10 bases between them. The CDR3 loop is CASSPQGYQPQHF. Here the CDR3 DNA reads TGTGCCAGCAGCCCTCAGGGATATCAGCCCCAGCATTTT.

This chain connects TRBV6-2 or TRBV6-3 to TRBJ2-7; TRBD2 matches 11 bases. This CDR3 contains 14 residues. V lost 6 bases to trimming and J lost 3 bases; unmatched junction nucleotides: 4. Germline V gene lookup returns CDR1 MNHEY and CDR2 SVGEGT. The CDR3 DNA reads TGTGCCAGCAGCCCTAGCGGGGGGAGCTACGAGCAGTACTTC. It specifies CASSPSGGSYEQYF.

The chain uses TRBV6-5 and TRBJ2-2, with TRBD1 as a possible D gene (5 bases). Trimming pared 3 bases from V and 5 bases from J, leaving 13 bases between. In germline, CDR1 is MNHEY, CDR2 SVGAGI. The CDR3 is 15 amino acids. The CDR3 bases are TGTGCCAGCAGTTATGGTCAGGGTGGTACCGGGGAGCTGTTTTTT. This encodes CASSYGQGGTGELFF.

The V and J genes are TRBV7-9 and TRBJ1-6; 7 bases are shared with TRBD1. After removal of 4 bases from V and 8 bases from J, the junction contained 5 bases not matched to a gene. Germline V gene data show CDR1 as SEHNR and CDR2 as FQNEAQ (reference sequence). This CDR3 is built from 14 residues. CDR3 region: CASSWGQLDSPLHF. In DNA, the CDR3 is TGTGCCAGCAGCTGGGGACAGTTAGATTCACCCCTCCACTTT.

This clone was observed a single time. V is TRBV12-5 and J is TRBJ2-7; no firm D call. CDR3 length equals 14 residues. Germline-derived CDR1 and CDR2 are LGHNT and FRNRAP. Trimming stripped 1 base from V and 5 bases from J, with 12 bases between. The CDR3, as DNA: TGTGCTAGTGGTTTGGAGCAGGTCAATCACGAGCAGTACTTC. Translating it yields CASGLEQVNHEQYF.

CDR3 coding DNA: TGTGCCAGTAGTATTGCTGACAGGGGTTTGAACACTGAAGCTTTCTTT. Translated, it gives CASSIADRGLNTEAFF. The chain is built from TRBV19 and TRBJ1-1, with 8 bases fitting TRBD1. V shed 3 bases and J 0 bases; nucleotides not matched to a gene: 6. Germline lookup yields CDR1 LNHDA and CDR2 SQIVND (reference sequence). The length of the CDR3 is 16 residues. Full variable domain (remainder filled in from reference TRBV19 and TRBJ1-1): DGGITQSPKYLFRKEGQNVTLSCEQNLNHDAMYWYRQDPGQGLRLIYYSQIVNDFQKGDIAEGYSVSREKKESFPLTVTSAQKNPTAFYLCASSIADRGLNTEAFFGQGTRLTVV.

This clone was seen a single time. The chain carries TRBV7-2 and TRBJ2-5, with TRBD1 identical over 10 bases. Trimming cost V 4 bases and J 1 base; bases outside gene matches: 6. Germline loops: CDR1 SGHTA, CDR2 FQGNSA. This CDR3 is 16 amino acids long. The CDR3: CASSSWDRGFQETQYF. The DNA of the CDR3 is TGTGCCAGCAGCTCCTGGGACAGGGGTTTCCAAGAGACCCAGTACTTC.

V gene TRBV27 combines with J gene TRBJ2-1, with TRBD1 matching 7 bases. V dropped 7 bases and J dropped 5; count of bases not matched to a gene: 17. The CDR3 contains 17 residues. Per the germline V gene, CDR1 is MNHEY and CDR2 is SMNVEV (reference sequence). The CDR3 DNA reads TGTGCCAGCACCTCTCTGGTGATGGGGACAGTTGACAATGAGCAGTTCTTC. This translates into CASTSLVMGTVDNEQFF.

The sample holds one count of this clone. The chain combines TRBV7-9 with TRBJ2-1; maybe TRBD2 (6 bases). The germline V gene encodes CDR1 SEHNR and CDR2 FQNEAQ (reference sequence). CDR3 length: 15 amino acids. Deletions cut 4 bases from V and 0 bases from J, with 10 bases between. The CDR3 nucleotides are TGTGCCAGCAGCTCGCGGGGTAGCTCCTACAATGAGCAGTTCTTC. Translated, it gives CASSSRGSSYNEQFF. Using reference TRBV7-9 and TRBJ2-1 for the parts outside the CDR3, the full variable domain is DTGVSQNPRHKITKRGQNVTFRCDPISEHNRLYWYRQTLGQGPEFLTYFQNEAQLEKSRLLSDRFSAERPKGSFSTLEIQRTEQGDSAMYLCASSSRGSSYNEQFFGPGTRLTVL.